Described below is a single T cell receptor beta chain sequence and its context. The target antigen is unknown. This CDR3 is built from 17 residues. Every patient was affected by relapse after autologous stem cell transplantation, while exposure to brentuximab vedotin was not uniform. The data were obtained in a study of PD-1 blockade in classical Hodgkin lymphoma. Only in-frame clones appear in the TCRdb table, and some are missing; sequencing was by immunoSEQ multiplex PCR. Among roughly 100,000 clones listed, around 89% were seen once. Study-wide findings and caveats: Relapsed/refractory patients reportedly had the lowest baseline TCR diversity, below newly diagnosed patients, who were below healthy donors.

This receptor was identified in a human donor with classical Hodgkin lymphoma. This chain links TRBV21-1 with TRBJ1-1. TRBV21-1 is listed as a pseudogene. Sequencing used peripheral blood mononuclear cells (PBMCs), obtained before the second cycle of nivolumab. CDR3 in amino acids: CASSKGALTSVYTEAFF. CDR3 nucleotides: TGTGCCAGCAGCAAAGGGGCCTTAACTAGCGTATACACTGAAGCTTTCTTT.